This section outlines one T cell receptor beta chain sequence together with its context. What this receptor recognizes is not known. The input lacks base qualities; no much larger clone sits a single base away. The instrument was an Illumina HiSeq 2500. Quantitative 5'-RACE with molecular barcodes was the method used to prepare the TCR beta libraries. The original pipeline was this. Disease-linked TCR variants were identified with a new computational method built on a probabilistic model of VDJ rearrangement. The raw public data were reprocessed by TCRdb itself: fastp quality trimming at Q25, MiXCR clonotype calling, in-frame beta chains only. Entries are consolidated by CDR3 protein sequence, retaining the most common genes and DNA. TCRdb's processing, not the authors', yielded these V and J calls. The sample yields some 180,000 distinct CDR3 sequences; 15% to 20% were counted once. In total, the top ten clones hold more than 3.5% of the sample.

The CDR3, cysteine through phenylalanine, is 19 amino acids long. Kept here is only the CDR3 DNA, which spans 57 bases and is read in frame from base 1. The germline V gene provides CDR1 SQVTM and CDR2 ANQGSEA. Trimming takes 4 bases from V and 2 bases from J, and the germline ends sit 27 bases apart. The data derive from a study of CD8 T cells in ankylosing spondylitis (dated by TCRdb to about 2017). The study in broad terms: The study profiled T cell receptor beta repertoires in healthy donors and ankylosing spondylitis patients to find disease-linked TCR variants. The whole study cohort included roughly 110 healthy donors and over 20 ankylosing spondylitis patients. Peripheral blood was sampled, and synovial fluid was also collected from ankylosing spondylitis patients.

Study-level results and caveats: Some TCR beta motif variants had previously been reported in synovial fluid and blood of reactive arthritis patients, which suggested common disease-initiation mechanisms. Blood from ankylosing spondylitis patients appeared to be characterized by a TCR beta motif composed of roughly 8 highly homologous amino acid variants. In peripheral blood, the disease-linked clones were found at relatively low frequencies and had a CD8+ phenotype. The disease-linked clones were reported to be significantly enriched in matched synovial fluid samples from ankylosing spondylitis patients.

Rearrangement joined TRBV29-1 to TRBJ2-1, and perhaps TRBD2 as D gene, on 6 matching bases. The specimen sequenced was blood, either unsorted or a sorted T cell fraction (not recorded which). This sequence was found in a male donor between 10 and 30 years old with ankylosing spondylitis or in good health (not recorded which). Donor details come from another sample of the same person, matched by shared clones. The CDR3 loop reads CSVGVGVMAGRLPYNEQFF. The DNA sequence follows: TGCAGCGTTGGGGTCGGGGTGATGGCGGGACGATTGCCCTACAATGAGCAGTTCTTC.